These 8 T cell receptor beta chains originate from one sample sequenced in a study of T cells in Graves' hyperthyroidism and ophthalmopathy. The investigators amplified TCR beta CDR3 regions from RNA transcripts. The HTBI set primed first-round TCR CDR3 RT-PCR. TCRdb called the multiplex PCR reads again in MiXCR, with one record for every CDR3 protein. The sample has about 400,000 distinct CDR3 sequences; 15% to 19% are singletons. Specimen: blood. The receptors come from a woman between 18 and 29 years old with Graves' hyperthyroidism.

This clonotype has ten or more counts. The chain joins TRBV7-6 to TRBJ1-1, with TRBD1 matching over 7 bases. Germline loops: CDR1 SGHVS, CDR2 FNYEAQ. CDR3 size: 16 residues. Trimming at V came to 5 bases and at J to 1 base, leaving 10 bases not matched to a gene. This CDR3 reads CASSDRDSLPNTEAFF. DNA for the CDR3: TGTGCCAGCAGCGACCGGGACAGCTTACCGAACACTGAAGCTTTCTTT.

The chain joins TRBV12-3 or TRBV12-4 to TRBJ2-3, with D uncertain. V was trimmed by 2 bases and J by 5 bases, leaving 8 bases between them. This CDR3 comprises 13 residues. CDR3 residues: CASSLRGGDTQYF. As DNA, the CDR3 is TGTGCCAGCAGTTTAAGAGGCGGAGATACGCAGTATTTT.

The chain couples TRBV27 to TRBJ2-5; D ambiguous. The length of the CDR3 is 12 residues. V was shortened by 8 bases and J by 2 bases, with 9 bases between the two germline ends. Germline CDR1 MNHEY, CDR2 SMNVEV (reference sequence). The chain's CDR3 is CASGIRQETQYF. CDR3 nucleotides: TGTGCCAGCGGGATAAGGCAAGAGACCCAGTACTTC.

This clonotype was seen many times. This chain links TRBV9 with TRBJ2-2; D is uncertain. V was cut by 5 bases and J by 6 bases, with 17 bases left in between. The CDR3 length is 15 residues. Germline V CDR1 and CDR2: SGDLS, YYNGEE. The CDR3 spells CASRPGVPGPGELFF. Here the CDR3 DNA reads TGTGCCAGCAGACCTGGGGTCCCTGGACCCGGGGAGCTGTTTTTT.

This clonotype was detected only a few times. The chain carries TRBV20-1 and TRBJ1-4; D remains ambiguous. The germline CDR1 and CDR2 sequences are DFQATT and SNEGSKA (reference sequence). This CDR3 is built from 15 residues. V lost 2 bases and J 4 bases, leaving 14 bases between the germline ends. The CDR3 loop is CSARRPLGDNEKLFF. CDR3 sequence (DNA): TGCAGTGCTAGACGGCCCCTCGGTGATAATGAAAAACTGTTTTTT.

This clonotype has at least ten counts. The CDR3 region has the DNA TGTGCCAGCAGCCAACAGGGGCAAGAGACCCAGTACTTC. This codes for CASSQQGQETQYF. The genes are TRBV11-2 and TRBJ2-5, with 7 bases that match TRBD1. This CDR3 is 13 amino acids long. Germline V gene data show CDR1 as SGHAT and CDR2 as FQNNGV. V gave up 5 bases and J gave up 2 bases; unmatched junction bases: 2. The full variable domain, with the rest looked up from reference TRBV11-2 and TRBJ2-5, is EAGVAQSPRYKIIEKRQSVAFWCNPISGHATLYWYQQILGQGPKLLIQFQNNGVVDDSQLPKDRFSAERLKGVDSTLKIQPAKLEDSAVYLCASSQQGQETQYFGPGTRLLVL.

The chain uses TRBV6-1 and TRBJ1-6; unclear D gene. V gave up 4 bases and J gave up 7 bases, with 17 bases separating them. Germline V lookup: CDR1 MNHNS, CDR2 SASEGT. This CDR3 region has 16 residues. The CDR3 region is CASSAYGEETNSPLHF. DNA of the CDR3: TGTGCCAGCAGTGCCTACGGCGAGGAAACCAATTCACCCCTCCACTTT.

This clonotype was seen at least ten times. The CDR3 region has the DNA TGTGCCAGCAGTGAAAACAGGTGGAGGGGCTACACCTTC. It codes for CASSENRWRGYTF. The chain is built from TRBV27 and TRBJ1-2, with a weak D call TRBD1 (5 bases). Trimming removed 5 bases from V and 8 bases from J, with 15 bases in between. The V gene's germline CDR1 is MNHEY and CDR2 SMNVEV (reference sequence). This CDR3 is 13 amino acids long.